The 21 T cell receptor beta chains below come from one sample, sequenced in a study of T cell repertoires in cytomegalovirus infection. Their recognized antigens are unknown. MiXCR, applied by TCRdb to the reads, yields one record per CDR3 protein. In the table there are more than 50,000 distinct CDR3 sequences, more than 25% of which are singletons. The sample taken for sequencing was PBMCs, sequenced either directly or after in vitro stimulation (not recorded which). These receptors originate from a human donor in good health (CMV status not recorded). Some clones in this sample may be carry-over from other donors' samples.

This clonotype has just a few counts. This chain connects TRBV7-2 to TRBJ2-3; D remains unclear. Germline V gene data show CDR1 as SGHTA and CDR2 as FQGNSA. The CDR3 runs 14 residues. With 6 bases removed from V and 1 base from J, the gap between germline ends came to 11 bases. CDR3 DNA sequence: TGTGCCAGCAGTTACTTCGGGCGCACAGATACGCAGTATTTT. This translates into CASSYFGRTDTQYF.

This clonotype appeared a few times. The CDR3 DNA reads TGTGCCAGCAGCTTAAGTCTCCAGGGGCAGTTCTTC. Protein sequence: CASSLSLQGQFF. The rearrangement joins TRBV7-2 to TRBJ2-1, with D perhaps TRBD1 (5 bases). The V gene's germline CDR1 is SGHTA and CDR2 FQGNSA. CDR3 length: 12 residues. V gave up 2 bases and J gave up 12 bases, with 11 bases separating them.

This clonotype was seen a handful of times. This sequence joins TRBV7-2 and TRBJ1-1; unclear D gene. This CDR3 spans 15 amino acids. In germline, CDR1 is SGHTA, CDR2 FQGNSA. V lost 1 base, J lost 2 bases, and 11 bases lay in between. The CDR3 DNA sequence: TGTGCCAGCAGCTTAGGTGCAGGATTTAACACTGAAGCTTTCTTT. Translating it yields CASSLGAGFNTEAFF.

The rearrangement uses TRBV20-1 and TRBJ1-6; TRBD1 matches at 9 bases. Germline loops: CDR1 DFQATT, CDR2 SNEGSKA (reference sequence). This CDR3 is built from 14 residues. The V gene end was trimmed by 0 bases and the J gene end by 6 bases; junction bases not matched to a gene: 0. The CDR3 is CSAREQGANSPLHF. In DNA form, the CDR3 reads TGCAGTGCTAGAGAACAGGGGGCTAATTCACCCCTCCACTTT.

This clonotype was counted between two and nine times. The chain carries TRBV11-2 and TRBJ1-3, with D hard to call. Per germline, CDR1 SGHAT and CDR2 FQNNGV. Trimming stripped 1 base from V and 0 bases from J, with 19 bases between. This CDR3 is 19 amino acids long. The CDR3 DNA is TGTGCCAGCAGCTTAGTCCTTGAGAGTAAGCCAGCCTCTGGAAACACCATATATTTT. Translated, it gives CASSLVLESKPASGNTIYF.

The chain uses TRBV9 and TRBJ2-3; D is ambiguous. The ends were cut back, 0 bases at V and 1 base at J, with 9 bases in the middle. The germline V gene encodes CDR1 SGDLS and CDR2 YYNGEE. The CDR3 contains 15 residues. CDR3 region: CASSVGARGTDTQYF. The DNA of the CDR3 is TGTGCCAGCAGCGTAGGTGCTAGAGGCACAGATACGCAGTATTTT.

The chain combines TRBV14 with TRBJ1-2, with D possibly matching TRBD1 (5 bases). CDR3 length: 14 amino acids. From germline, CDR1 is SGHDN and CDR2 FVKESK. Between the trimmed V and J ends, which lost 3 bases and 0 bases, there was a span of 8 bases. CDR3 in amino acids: CASSQMTANYGYTF. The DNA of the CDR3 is TGTGCCAGCAGCCAGATGACAGCTAACTATGGCTACACCTTC.

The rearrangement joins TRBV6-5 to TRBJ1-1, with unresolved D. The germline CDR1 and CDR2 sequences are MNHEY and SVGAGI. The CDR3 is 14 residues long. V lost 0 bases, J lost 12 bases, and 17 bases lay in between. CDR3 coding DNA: TGTGCCAGCAGTTACTCAGTGATGGAGGAAGCAACTTTCTTT. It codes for CASSYSVMEEATFF.

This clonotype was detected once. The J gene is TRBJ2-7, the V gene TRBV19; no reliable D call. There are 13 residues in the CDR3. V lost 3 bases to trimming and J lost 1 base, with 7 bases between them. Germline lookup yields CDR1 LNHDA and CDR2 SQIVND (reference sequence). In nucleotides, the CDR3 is TGTGCCAGTAGTATGGAAAGATCCTACGAGCAGTACTTC. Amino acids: CASSMERSYEQYF.

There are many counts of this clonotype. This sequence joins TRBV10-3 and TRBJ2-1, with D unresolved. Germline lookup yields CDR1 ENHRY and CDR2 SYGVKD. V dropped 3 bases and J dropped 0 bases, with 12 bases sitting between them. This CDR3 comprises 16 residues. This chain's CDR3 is CAISEEADNSYNEQFF. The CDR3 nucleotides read TGTGCCATCAGTGAAGAGGCCGACAACTCCTACAATGAGCAGTTCTTC.

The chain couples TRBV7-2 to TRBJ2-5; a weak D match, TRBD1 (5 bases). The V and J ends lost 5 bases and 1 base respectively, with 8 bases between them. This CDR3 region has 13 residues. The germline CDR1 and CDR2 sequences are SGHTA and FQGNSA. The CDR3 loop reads CASSQDIQETQYF. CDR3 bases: TGTGCCAGCAGCCAGGACATCCAAGAGACCCAGTACTTC. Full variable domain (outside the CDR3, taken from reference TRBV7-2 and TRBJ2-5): GAGVSQSPSNKVTEKGKDVELRCDPISGHTALYWYRQSLGQGLEFLIYFQGNSAPDKSGLPSDRFSAERTGGSVSTLTIQRTQQEDSAVYLCASSQDIQETQYFGPGTRLLVL.

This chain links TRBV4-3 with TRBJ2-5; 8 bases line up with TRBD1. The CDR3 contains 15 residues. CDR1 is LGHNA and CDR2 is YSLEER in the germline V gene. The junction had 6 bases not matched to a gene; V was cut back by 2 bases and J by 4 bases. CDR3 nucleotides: TGCGCCAGCAGCCAATACAGGGGGAGACCAGAGACCCAGTACTTC. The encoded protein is CASSQYRGRPETQYF.

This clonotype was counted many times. The CDR3 nucleotides read TGCGCCAGCAGTCAGACAGGGGGCATATATGAGCAGTACTTC. Translating it yields CASSQTGGIYEQYF. The chain is built from TRBV10-2 and TRBJ2-7, with TRBD1 identical over 10 bases. V shed 5 bases and J 7 bases; nucleotides not matched to a gene: 8. This CDR3 comprises 14 residues. Per the germline V gene, CDR1 is WSHSY and CDR2 is SAAADI.

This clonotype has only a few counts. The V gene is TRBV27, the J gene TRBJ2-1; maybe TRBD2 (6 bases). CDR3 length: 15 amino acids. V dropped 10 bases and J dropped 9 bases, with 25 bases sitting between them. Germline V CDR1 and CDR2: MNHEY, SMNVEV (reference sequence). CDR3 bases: TGTGCCACAACCAACGGGAGCTTTGCGCGTACTGAGCAGTTCTTC. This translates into CATTNGSFARTEQFF.

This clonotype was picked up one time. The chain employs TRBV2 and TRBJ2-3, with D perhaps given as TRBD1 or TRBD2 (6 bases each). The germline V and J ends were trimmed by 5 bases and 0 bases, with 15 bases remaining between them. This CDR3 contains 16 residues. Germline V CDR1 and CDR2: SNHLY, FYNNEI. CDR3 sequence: CASSPGTLASTDTQYF. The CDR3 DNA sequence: TGTGCCAGCAGTCCCGGGACACTAGCCAGCACAGATACGCAGTATTTT.

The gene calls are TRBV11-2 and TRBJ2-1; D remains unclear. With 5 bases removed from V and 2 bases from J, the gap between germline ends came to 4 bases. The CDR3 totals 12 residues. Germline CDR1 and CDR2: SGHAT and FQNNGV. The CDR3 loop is CASSIAYNEQFF. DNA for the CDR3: TGTGCCAGCAGCATAGCCTACAATGAGCAGTTCTTC.

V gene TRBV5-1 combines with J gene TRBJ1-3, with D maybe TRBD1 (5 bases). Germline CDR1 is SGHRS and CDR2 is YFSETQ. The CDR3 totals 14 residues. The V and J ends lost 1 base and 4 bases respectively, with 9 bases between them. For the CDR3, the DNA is TGCGCCAGCAGCTTGACCGGGGCGGGAAACACCATATATTTT. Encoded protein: CASSLTGAGNTIYF.

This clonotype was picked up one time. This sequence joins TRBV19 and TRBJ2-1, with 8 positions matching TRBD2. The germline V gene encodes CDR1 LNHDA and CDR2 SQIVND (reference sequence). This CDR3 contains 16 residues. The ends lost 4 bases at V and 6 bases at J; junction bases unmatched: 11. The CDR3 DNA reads TGTGCCAGTAGTACATTAGCGGGGAAATCGGGCAATGAGCAGTTCTTC. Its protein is CASSTLAGKSGNEQFF.

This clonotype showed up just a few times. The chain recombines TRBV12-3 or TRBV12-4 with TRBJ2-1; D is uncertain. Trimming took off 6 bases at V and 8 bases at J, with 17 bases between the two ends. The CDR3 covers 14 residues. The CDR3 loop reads CASSPNLRSDEQFF. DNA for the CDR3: TGTGCCAGCAGCCCTAATCTTCGAAGCGATGAGCAGTTCTTC.

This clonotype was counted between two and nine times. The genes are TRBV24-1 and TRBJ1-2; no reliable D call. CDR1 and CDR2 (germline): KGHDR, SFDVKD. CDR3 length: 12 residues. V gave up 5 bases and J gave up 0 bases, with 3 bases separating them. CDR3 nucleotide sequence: TGTGCCACCAGTGCAGCTAACTATGGCTACACCTTC. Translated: CATSAANYGYTF.

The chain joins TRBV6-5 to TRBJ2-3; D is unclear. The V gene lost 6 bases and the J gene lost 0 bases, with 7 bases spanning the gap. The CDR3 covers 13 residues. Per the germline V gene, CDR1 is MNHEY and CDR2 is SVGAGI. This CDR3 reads CASRKPSTDTQYF. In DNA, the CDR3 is TGTGCCAGCAGGAAGCCGAGCACAGATACGCAGTATTTT.